This is a list of T cell receptor beta chains from one sample in a study of long-term antiretroviral therapy in people with HIV. The assay was immunoSEQ multiplex PCR, and TCRdb's table has in-frame clones only and misses some. The sample lists around 13,000 clones; approximately 80% were seen once. This specimen consisted of unsorted PBMCs, obtained 3.2 years before starting antiretroviral therapy. All receptors derive from a man aged 40-50 years with HIV. CDR3s include the opening cysteine and the closing phenylalanine or tryptophan. The D gene is left open where the match is weak. The size entry is marked missing in some rows and otherwise reads once, few, many or a size class.

cdr3_length	v_call	clone_size	j_call	d_call	cdr3_nt	cdr3_aa
15	TRBV5-1	once	TRBJ2-3	TRBD2	TGCGCCAGCAGCTTATACGGGGGGGGCCCAGATACGCAGTATTTT	CASSLYGGGPDTQYF
15	TRBV9	few	TRBJ1-1	.	TGTGCCAGCAGCGTAGGAGGGATGGGCGACACTGAAGCTTTCTTT	CASSVGGMGDTEAFF
14	TRBV5-5	.	TRBJ1-5	.	TGTGCCAGCAGCTTGGCGGCGGATAATCAGCCCCAGCATTTT	CASSLAADNQPQHF
16	TRBV6-5	.	TRBJ1-6	.	TGTGCCAGCAGTTACTCGAACAGTGGGTATAATTCACCCCTCCACTTT	CASSYSNSGYNSPLHF
16	TRBV11-2	.	TRBJ1-1	TRBD1	TGTGCCAGCAGCTCCAGGGGACAGGGGACGAACACTGAAGCTTTCTTT	CASSSRGQGTNTEAFF
14	TRBV5-1	.	TRBJ1-2	.	TGCGCCAGCAGCTTGGAAGGCTCTCATTATGGCTACACCTTC	CASSLEGSHYGYTF
11	TRBV20-1	.	TRBJ2-4	TRBD2	TGCAGTCTAGACAGCGGGGACATTCAGTACTTC	CSLDSGDIQYF
17	TRBV19	.	TRBJ2-1	TRBD2	TGTGCCAGTAGTATAGATCTCAGCGGGGCCTCCTACAATGAGCAGTTCTTC	CASSIDLSGASYNEQFF
15	TRBV5-1	few	TRBJ1-6	TRBD1	TGCGCCAGCAGCTTGGCCGGCAGGGGGAGGTCACCCCTCCACTTT	CASSLAGRGRSPLHF
11	TRBV20-1	few	TRBJ2-7	.	TGCAGTGCTAGAGATGAGGGGCCCCGATACTTC	CSARDEGPRYF
16	TRBV10-1	.	TRBJ2-3	.	TGCGCCAGCAGTGAGAGAGGCGGGACCGGCACAGATACGCAGTATTTT	CASSERGGTGTDTQYF
17	TRBV5-1	.	TRBJ1-4	TRBD1	TGCGCCAGCAGCATTGCGCGCCCGGGACAGGGAGATGAAAAACTGTTTTTT	CASSIARPGQGDEKLFF
13	TRBV12-5	.	TRBJ1-2	.	TGTGCTAGTGGTTTGGCCGGGTCCCTCGTCTACACCTTC	CASGLAGSLVYTF
14	TRBV10-3	.	TRBJ2-2	.	TGTGCCACCCTGGCGGGGCAGGACACCGGGGAGCTGTTTTTT	CATLAGQDTGELFF
13	TRBV6-6	few	TRBJ1-1	TRBD1	TGTGCCAGCATTAGGACAGGGAACACTGAAGCTTTCTTT	CASIRTGNTEAFF
14	TRBV7-8	.	TRBJ1-1	.	TGTGCCAGCAGCCCCAGGGAATTGAACACTGAAGCTTTCTTT	CASSPRELNTEAFF
16	TRBV7-9	.	TRBJ2-2	.	TGTGCCAGCAGCTCCTCGGGAGTGGGTGGAAACGGGGAGCTGTTTTTT	CASSSSGVGGNGELFF
17	TRBV4-1	.	TRBJ2-7	TRBD1	TGCGCCAGCAGCCAAAATACCTTCCGGGACAGCTCCTACGAGCAGTACTTC	CASSQNTFRDSSYEQYF
18	TRBV7-9	.	TRBJ1-3	.	TGTGCCAGCAGCTTGGTGGGTGGCGGCAGGGGAACTGGAAACACCATATATTTT	CASSLVGGGRGTGNTIYF
15	TRBV10-3	.	TRBJ1-1	TRBD1	TGTGCCATCAGCCCGCGGACAGGGATGAACACTGAAGCTTTCTTT	CAISPRTGMNTEAFF
12	TRBV7-9	.	TRBJ1-1	.	TGTGCCAGCAGCCCTGGGACTGTGGAAGCTTTCTTT	CASSPGTVEAFF
16	TRBV7-9	.	TRBJ1-3	.	TGTGCCAGCAGCTTTTACCTCAGTCGCTCTGGAAACACCATATATTTT	CASSFYLSRSGNTIYF
15	TRBV6-5	.	TRBJ2-1	TRBD1	TGTGCCAGCAGTGTGGGACAGGGGGTTTCAAATGAGCAGTTCTTC	CASSVGQGVSNEQFF
16	TRBV7-2	few	TRBJ2-7	.	TGTGCCAGCAGCTTAGCTGGGGTGGGCGGCTCCTACGAGCAGTACTTC	CASSLAGVGGSYEQYF
15	TRBV5-1	.	TRBJ2-2	.	TGCGCCAGCAGTTTGTTCGGGGCGAACACCGGGGAGCTGTTTTTT	CASSLFGANTGELFF
17	TRBV6-4	once	TRBJ1-2	.	TGTGCCAGCAGTGACTCGTCTTCGGAGGGAACGAGGAATGGCTACACCTTC	CASSDSSSEGTRNGYTF
15	TRBV10-3	few	TRBJ1-6	.	TGTGCCATCAAGGGTTCGAGATTGAGGGATTCACCCCTCCACTTT	CAIKGSRLRDSPLHF
15	TRBV5-1	few	TRBJ1-2	.	TGCGCCAGCAGCCCCCGGGCCCCCGAGGGCGATGGCTACACCTTC	CASSPRAPEGDGYTF
15	TRBV7-3	.	TRBJ2-3	.	TGTGCCAGCAGCTTAACGCTCTTGGGCCACGATACGCAGTATTTT	CASSLTLLGHDTQYF